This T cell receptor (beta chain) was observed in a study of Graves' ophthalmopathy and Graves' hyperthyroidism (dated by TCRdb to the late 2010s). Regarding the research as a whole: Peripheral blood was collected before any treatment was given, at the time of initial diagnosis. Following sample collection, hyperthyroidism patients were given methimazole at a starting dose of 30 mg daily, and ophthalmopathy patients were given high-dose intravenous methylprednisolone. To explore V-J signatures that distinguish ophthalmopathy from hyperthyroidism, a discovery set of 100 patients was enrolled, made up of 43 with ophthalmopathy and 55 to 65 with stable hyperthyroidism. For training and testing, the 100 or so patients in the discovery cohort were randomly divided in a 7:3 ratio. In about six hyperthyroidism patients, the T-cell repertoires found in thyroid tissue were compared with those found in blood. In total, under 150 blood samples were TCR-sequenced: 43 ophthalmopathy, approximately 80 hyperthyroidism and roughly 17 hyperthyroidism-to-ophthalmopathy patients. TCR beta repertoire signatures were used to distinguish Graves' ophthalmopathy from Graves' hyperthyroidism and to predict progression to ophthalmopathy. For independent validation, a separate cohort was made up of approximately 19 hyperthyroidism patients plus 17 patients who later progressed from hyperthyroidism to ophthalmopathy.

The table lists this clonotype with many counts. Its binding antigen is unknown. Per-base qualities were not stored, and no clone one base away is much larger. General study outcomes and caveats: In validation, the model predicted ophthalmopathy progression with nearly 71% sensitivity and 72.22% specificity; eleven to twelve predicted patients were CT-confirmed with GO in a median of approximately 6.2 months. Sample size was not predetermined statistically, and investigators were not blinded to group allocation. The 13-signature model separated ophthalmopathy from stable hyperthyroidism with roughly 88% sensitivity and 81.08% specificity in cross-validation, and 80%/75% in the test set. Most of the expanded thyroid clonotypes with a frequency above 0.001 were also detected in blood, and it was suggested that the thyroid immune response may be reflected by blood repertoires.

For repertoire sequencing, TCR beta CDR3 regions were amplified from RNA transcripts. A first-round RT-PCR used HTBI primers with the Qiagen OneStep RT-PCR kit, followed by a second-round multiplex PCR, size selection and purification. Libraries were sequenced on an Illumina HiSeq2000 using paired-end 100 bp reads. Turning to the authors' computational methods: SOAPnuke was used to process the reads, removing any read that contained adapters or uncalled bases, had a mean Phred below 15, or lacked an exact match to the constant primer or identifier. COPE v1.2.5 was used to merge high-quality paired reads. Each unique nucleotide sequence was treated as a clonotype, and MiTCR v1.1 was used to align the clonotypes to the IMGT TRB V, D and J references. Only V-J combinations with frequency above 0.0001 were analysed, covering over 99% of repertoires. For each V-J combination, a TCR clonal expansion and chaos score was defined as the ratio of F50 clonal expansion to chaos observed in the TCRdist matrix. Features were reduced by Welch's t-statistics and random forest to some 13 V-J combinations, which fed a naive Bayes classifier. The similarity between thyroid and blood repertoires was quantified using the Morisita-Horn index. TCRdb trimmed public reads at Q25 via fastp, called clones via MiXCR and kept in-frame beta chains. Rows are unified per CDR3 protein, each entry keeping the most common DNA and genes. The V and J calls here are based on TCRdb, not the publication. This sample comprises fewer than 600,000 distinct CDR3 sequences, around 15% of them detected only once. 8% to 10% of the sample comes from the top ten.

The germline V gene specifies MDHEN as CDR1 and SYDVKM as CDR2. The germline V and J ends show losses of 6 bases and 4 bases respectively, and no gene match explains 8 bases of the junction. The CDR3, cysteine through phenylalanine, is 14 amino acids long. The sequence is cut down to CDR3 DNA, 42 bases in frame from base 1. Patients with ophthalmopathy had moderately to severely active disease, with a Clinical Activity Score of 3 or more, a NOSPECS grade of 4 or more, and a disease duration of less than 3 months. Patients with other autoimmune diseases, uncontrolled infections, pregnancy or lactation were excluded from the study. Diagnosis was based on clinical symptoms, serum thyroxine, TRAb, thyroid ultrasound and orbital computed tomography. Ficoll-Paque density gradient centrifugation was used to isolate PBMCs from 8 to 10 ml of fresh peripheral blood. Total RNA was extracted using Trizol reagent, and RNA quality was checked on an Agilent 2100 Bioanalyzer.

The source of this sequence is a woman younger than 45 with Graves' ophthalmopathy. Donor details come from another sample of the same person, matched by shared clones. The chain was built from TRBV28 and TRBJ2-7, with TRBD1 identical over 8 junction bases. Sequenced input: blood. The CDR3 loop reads CASRNRGSRYEQYF. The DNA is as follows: TGTGCCAGCAGAAACAGGGGGTCGCGGTACGAGCAGTACTTC.